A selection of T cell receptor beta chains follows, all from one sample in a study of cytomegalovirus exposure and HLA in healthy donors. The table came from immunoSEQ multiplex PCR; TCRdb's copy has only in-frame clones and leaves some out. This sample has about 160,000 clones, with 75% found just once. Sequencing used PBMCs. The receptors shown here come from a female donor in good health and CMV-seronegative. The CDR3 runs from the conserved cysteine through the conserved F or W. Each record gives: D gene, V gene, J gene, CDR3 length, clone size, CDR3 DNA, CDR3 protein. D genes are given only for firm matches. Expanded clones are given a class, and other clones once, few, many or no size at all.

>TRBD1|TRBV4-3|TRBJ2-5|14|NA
TGCGCCAGTGGGGACAGGGGAGGCGGTAAGACCCAGTACTTC
CASGDRGGGKTQYF
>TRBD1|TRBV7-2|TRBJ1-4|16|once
TGTGCCAGCAGCTACCGACAGGGGGCGCCGAATGAAAAACTGTTTTTT
CASSYRQGAPNEKLFF
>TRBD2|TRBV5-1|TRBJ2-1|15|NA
TGCGCCAGCAGCTCACTAGCGGGAACCTACAATGAGCAGTTCTTC
CASSSLAGTYNEQFF
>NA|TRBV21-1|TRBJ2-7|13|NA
TGTGCCAGCAGCAAAGGACAGGGAGGCGAGCAGTACTTC
CASSKGQGGEQYF
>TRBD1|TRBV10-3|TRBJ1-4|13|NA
TGTGCCATAAGACAGGGGTCTAATGAAAAACTGTTTTTT
CAIRQGSNEKLFF
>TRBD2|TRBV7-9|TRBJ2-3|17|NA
TGTGCCAGCAGCTCCACCCACCAGCGGGAGGGCCTTGATACGCAGTATTTT
CASSSTHQREGLDTQYF
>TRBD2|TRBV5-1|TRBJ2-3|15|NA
TGCGCCAGCAGCTTGGGGGGGGGTCGCCTGGCGGCGCAGTATTTT
CASSLGGGRLAAQYF
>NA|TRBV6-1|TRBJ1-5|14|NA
TGTGCCAGCAGTGCCCGCAGGGAAGGGCAGCCCCAGCATTTT
CASSARREGQPQHF
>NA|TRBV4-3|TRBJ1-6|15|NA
TGCGCCAGCAGCCGGAGTATACGTGATGGTTCACCCCTCCACTTT
CASSRSIRDGSPLHF
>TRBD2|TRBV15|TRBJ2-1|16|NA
TGTGCCACCAGCAGGCGCCGGACTAGCGGCGGGAGTGAGCAGTTCTTC
CATSRRRTSGGSEQFF
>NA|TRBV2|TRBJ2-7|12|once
TGTGCCAGCAGTGTGGCCCAGTACGAGCAGTACTTC
CASSVAQYEQYF
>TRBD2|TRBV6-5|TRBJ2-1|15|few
TGTGCCAGCAGGGACCTAGCGGGGTCCTACAATGAGCAGTTCTTC
CASRDLAGSYNEQFF
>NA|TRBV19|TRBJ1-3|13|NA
TGTGCCAGTAGTTACAACCCTGGAAACACCATATATTTT
CASSYNPGNTIYF
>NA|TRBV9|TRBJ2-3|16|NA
TGTGCCAGCAGCTCCGGGAGAGATGGGGGTGTGGATACGCAGTATTTT
CASSSGRDGGVDTQYF
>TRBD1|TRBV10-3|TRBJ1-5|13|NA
TGTGCCATCAGAGGGACAGAGGATCAGCCCCAGCATTTT
CAIRGTEDQPQHF
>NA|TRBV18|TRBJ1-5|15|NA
TGTGCCAGCTCACAGGCTCGGGGGTCGGGTCAGCCCCAGCATTTT
CASSQARGSGQPQHF
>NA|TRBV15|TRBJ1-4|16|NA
TGTGCCACCAGCCTGACTTCCACGGGTCATAATGAAAAACTGTTTTTT
CATSLTSTGHNEKLFF
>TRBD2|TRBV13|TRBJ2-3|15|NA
TGTGCCAGCAGCTGGCGAGCGGGAGTAACAGATACGCAGTATTTT
CASSWRAGVTDTQYF
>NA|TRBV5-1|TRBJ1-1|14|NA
TGCGCCAGCAGCTTGGACAGGTGGGACACTGAAGCTTTCTTT
CASSLDRWDTEAFF
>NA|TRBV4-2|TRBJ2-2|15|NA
TGTGCCAGCAGCCAGGATATACAGGGCAGGGGGGAGCTGTTTTTT
CASSQDIQGRGELFF
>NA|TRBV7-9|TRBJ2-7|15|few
TGTGCCAGCAGCTTAAGCTGGGGGCGAGGCTACGAGCAGTACTTC
CASSLSWGRGYEQYF
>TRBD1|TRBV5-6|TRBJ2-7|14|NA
TGTGCCAGCAGCTTCGGGACAGGGGTCTACGAGCAGTACTTC
CASSFGTGVYEQYF
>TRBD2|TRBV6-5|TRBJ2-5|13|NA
TGTGCCAGCAGCGGACTAGCGAGAGAGACCCAGTACTTC
CASSGLARETQYF
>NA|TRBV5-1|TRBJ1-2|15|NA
TGCGCCAGCAGCTTGGCGGGAGGGGTAGGCTATGGCTACACCTTC
CASSLAGGVGYGYTF
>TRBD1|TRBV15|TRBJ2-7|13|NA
TGTGCCACCAGCAGAGATCGGGACAGGGAGGTAGGCTTC
CATSRDRDREVGF
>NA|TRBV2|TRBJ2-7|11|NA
TGTGCCAGCAGGGGACTTTACGAGCAGTACTTC
CASRGLYEQYF
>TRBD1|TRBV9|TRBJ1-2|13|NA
TGTGCCAGCGGACAGGGCAATAACTATGGCTACACCTTC
CASGQGNNYGYTF
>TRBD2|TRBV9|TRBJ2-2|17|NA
TGTGCCAGCAGCGTTGATAGCGGGGGGGCGAACACCGGGGAGCTGTTTTTT
CASSVDSGGANTGELFF
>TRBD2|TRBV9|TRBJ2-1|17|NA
TGTGCCAGCAGCGTAGATGGAGCGGGGGGTTCCTACAATGAGCAGTTCTTC
CASSVDGAGGSYNEQFF
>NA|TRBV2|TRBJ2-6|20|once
TGTGCCAGCAGTGAAGGTTTAGGGTCAGGGGCCGCCTCTGGGGCCAACGTCCTGACTTTC
CASSEGLGSGAASGANVLTF
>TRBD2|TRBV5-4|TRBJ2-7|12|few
TGTGCCAGCAGTAGCGGGAGGTACGAGCAGTACTTC
CASSSGRYEQYF
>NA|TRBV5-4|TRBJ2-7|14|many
TGTGCCAGCAGCTTGGAGGTAGAGGGCTACGAGCAGTACTTC
CASSLEVEGYEQYF
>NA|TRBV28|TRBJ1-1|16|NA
TGTGCCAGCAGTTTCGGTGTCAGGGAGGGGAACACTGAAGCTTTCTTT
CASSFGVREGNTEAFF
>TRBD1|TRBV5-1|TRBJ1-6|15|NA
TGCGCCAGCCAGGGACAGAGCTCCTATAATTCACCCCTCCACTTT
CASQGQSSYNSPLHF
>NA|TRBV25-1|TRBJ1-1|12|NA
TGTGCCAGCAGTGAGGGGGGGGCTGAAGCTTTCTTT
CASSEGGAEAFF
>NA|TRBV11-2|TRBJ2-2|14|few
TGTGCCAGCAGCTTATGGACAGACACCGGGGAGCTGTTTTTT
CASSLWTDTGELFF
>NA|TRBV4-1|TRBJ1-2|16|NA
TGCGCCAGCAGCCAAGATCCCCGGACGGGAAAAAATGTCTACACCTTC
CASSQDPRTGKNVYTF
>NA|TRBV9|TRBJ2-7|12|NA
TGTGCCAGCAGCGGGAGCTCGGGTGAGCAGTACTTC
CASSGSSGEQYF
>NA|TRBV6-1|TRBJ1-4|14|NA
TGTGCCAGCATATGGGGAGCCGCTAATGAAAAACTGTTTTTT
CASIWGAANEKLFF
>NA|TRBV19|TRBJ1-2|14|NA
TGTGCCAGTAGTATCAGCGGGGTTAGAGGTGGCTACACCTTC
CASSISGVRGGYTF
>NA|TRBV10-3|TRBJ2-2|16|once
TGTGCCATCAGCCCGGAGTCAGGGGCTAACACCGGGGAGCTGTTTTTT
CAISPESGANTGELFF
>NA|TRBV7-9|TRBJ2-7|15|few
TGTGCCAGCAGCTTAGTGGTCGCAGAAGATTACGAGCAGTACTTC
CASSLVVAEDYEQYF
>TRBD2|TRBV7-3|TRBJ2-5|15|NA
TGTGCCAGCAGCTTGAAAGGACTAGCGGAAGAGACCCAGTACTTC
CASSLKGLAEETQYF
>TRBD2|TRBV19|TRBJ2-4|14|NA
TGTGCCAGTAGTATCGGACTAGGCGGGGACATTCAGTACTTC
CASSIGLGGDIQYF
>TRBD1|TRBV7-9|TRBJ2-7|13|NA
TGTGCCAGCAGTCGGACAGGGGGTTACGAGCAGTACTTC
CASSRTGGYEQYF
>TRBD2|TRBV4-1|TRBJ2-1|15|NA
TGCGCCAGCAGCCTGTGGACTAGCGGGAACAATGAGCAGTTCTTC
CASSLWTSGNNEQFF
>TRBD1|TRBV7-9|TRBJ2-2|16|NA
TGTGCCAGCCCCTTCAAACAGGGGGCCTGGACCGGGGAGCTGTTTTTT
CASPFKQGAWTGELFF
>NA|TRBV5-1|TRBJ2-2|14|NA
TGCGCCAGCAGCTTAGGTCAGGGGACCGGGGAGCTGTTTTTT
CASSLGQGTGELFF
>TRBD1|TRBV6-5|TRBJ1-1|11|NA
TGTGCCAGCAGTCAGGGGGCCGAAGCTTTCTTT
CASSQGAEAFF
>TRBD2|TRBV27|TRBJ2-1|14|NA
TGTGCCAGCAGCCCGGGAGGGCCCTGGGATGAGCAGTTCTTC
CASSPGGPWDEQFF
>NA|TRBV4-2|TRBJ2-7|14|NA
TGTGCCAGCAGCCAAGAACAGGGTCCCTACGAGCAGTACTTC
CASSQEQGPYEQYF
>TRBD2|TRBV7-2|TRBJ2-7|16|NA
TGTGCCAGCAGCTTAGGTCTAGCGGAGGTGCCCTACGAGCAGTACTTC
CASSLGLAEVPYEQYF